Listed here are 21 T cell receptor beta chains from one sample, sequenced in a study of patients and donors after allogeneic stem cell transplantation. MiXCR was run by TCRdb on the RT-PCR reads, yielding one entry per CDR3 protein. The data show approximately 430,000 distinct CDR3 sequences, roughly 17% seen once. Sequencing was carried out using blood, either unsorted or a sorted T cell fraction (not recorded which). These receptors originate from a human donor who was either an allogeneic HSCT recipient or a stem cell or donor lymphocyte infusion donor (not recorded which). It is not recorded whose cells these are; they may come from a transplant donor.

This chain links TRBV6-5 with TRBJ1-2; weak D call: TRBD1 (6 bases). The CDR3 is made up of 15 amino acids. The V end was cut by 2 bases, the J end by 3 bases, with 13 bases between. Germline CDR1 reads MNHEY; CDR2 reads SVGAGI. The CDR3 loop reads CASSYLPGDDYGYTF. DNA of the CDR3: TGTGCCAGCAGTTACCTTCCAGGGGATGACTATGGCTACACCTTC.

This clonotype came up a few times. The J gene is TRBJ2-1, the V gene TRBV15, with a possible D match to TRBD2 (5 bases). Germline V gives CDR1 LNHNV, CDR2 YYDKDF (reference sequence). Trimming shortened V by 0 bases and J by 2 bases, and 11 bases separated the two germline ends. CDR3 length equals 16 residues. The CDR3 DNA is TGTGCCACCAGCAGAGATACGGGATTAACCTACAATGAGCAGTTCTTC. This sequence encodes CATSRDTGLTYNEQFF. Drawing the rest from reference TRBV15 and TRBJ2-1, the complete variable domain is DAMVIQNPRYQVTQFGKPVTLSCSQTLNHNVMYWYQQKSSQAPKLLFHYYDKDFNNEADTPDNFQSRRPNTSFCFLDIRSPGLGDTAMYLCATSRDTGLTYNEQFFGPGTRLTVL.

In this sample, this clonotype turned up once. A much larger clone differs from this one at a single base, so this may be a read error. This chain uses TRBV27 with TRBJ2-7; 10 bases agree with TRBD1. The V gene end was trimmed by 5 bases and the J gene end by 5 bases; junction bases not matched to a gene: 6. This CDR3 contains 14 residues. Germline-derived CDR1 and CDR2 are MNHEY and SMNVEV (reference sequence). The CDR3 region is CASSTPGQGHEQYF. The CDR3 DNA follows: TGTGCCAGCAGTACCCCGGGACAGGGGCACGAGCAGTACTTC.

The gene calls are TRBV20-1 and TRBJ2-1; a weak D match, TRBD2 (5 bases). Per germline, CDR1 DFQATT and CDR2 SNEGSKA (reference sequence). Trimming shortened V by 2 bases and J by 9 bases, and 17 bases separated the two germline ends. The CDR3 covers 14 residues. In nucleotides, the CDR3 is TGCAGTGCTAGATCTACGGGGATGCGAATTGAGCAGTTCTTC. Protein product: CSARSTGMRIEQFF.

The rearrangement uses TRBV2 and TRBJ2-3; 10 bases match TRBD2. V lost 6 bases and J lost 2; bases outside the gene matches: 14. Germline assignment: CDR1 SNHLY and CDR2 FYNNEI. This CDR3 has 18 amino acids. The CDR3 DNA sequence: TGTGCCAGCAGCAGGACTAGCGGCCAACTTCTTTACACAGATACGCAGTATTTT. Its protein is CASSRTSGQLLYTDTQYF.

The chain is built from TRBV20-1 and TRBJ2-7; 9 bases match TRBD1. CDR1 DFQATT and CDR2 SNEGSKA come from the germline V gene (reference sequence). Trimming removed 1 base from V and 7 bases from J; junction bases left unmatched: 11. The CDR3 is 15 residues long. The CDR3 bases are TGCAGTGCTAGAGCCCCGACAGGGGGTCCTGGGGAGCAGTACTTC. It encodes CSARAPTGGPGEQYF.

The J gene is TRBJ2-3, the V gene TRBV28; 12 nucleotides match TRBD1. The CDR3 has 14 amino acids. Germline assignment: CDR1 MDHEN and CDR2 SYDVKM. Trimming cost V 7 bases and J 7 bases; bases outside gene matches: 6. The CDR3 DNA reads TGTGCCAGCACCCGGGGGACAGGGGGCCATACGCAGTATTTT. Protein: CASTRGTGGHTQYF.

This sequence joins TRBV19 and TRBJ2-5; D unresolved. There are 11 residues in the CDR3. Trimming pared 8 bases from V and 3 bases from J, leaving 7 bases between. Per germline, CDR1 LNHDA and CDR2 SQIVND (reference sequence). CDR3 in amino acids: CASGRKETQYF. CDR3 sequence (DNA): TGTGCCAGTGGAAGAAAAGAGACCCAGTACTTC.

This clonotype has a handful of counts. The chain uses TRBV14 and TRBJ2-7; D may be TRBD2 (6 bases). Trimming removed 2 bases from V and 3 bases from J, with 14 bases in between. CDR1 and CDR2 (germline): SGHDN, FVKESK. This CDR3 has 15 amino acids. The CDR3 DNA is TGTGCCAGCAGCCAACCCGGGACTCGCCGCTACGAGCAGTACTTC. Protein product: CASSQPGTRRYEQYF.

This clonotype was observed a handful of times. The V gene is TRBV7-9, the J gene TRBJ1-1; 8 bases are a match to TRBD1. From germline, CDR1 is SEHNR and CDR2 FQNEAQ (reference sequence). CDR3 length: 14 amino acids. Trimming cost V 5 bases and J 5 bases; bases outside gene matches: 7. CDR3 in amino acids: CASSLGQGETEAFF. In nucleotides, the CDR3 is TGTGCCAGCAGCCTTGGACAGGGTGAGACTGAAGCTTTCTTT. Complete variable domain (other parts from reference TRBV7-9 and TRBJ1-1): DTGVSQNPRHKITKRGQNVTFRCDPISEHNRLYWYRQTLGQGPEFLTYFQNEAQLEKSRLLSDRFSAERPKGSFSTLEIQRTEQGDSAMYLCASSLGQGETEAFFGQGTRLTVV.

Ten or more counts support this clonotype. The genes are TRBV29-1 and TRBJ1-2; possibly TRBD1 for D (5 bases). This CDR3 contains 11 residues. Germline values: CDR1 SQVTM, CDR2 ANQGSEA. The V gene lost 1 base and the J gene lost 8 bases, with 8 bases spanning the gap. The DNA for the CDR3 is TGCAGCGTTGAAGCGCGGGGCGGCTACACCTTC. Amino acid sequence: CSVEARGGYTF. The whole variable domain, remainder taken from reference TRBV29-1 and TRBJ1-2, is SAVISQKPSRDICQRGTSLTIQCQVDSQVTMMFWYRQQPGQSLTLIATANQGSEATYESGFVIDKFPISRPNLTFSTLTVSNMSPEDSSIYLCSVEARGGYTFGSGTRLTVV.

The chain combines TRBV5-6 with TRBJ2-1; D gene ambiguous. The CDR3 loop spans 12 amino acids. The V and J ends lost 0 bases and 9 bases respectively, with 7 bases between them. Germline assignment: CDR1 SGHDT and CDR2 YYEEEE. The CDR3 nucleotides read TGTGCCAGCAGCTTGGGTCTGACTGAGCAGTTCTTC. Its protein product is CASSLGLTEQFF.

The chain uses TRBV9 and TRBJ1-2, with 7 nucleotides matching TRBD1. CDR3 size: 15 residues. V shed 4 bases and J 4 bases; nucleotides not matched to a gene: 10. Germline V gene sequence: CDR1 SGDLS, CDR2 YYNGEE. The CDR3 DNA reads TGTGCCAGCAGCCGAAGACAGGGCAAGGGCTATGGCTACACCTTC. It yields the protein CASSRRQGKGYGYTF.

This clonotype appeared a few times. This sequence joins TRBV4-3 and TRBJ1-4, with D perhaps matching TRBD1 (6 bases). Germline CDR1 LGHNA, CDR2 YSLEER. With 4 bases removed from V and 6 bases from J, the gap between germline ends came to 12 bases. The CDR3 sequence is 14 residues long. The CDR3 DNA sequence: TGCGCCAGCAGCCGTCCGGGACAAGATGAAAAACTGTTTTTT. Translated, it gives CASSRPGQDEKLFF.

The J gene is TRBJ2-1, the V gene TRBV3-1; tentatively, D is TRBD1 (5 bases). Germline V gene sequence: CDR1 LGHDT, CDR2 YNNKEL (reference sequence). Trimming left V 1 base short and J 7 bases short, with 11 bases between. The CDR3 runs 14 residues. The CDR3 nucleotides are TGTGCCAGCAGCCAAGTCCGTGGGGCGAATGAGCAGTTCTTC. This encodes CASSQVRGANEQFF.

J is TRBJ2-3 and V is TRBV12-3 or TRBV12-4, with 12 bases matching TRBD1. J was trimmed by 2 bases and V by 5 bases; bases with no gene match: 5. The CDR3 sequence is 16 residues long. The CDR3 DNA reads as TGTGCCAGCAGTCCGGGACAGGGGGCCCCCACAGATACGCAGTATTTT. This gives the protein CASSPGQGAPTDTQYF.

V gene TRBV2 combines with J gene TRBJ2-3; 7 nucleotides match TRBD2. V lost 0 bases and J lost 8; bases outside the gene matches: 8. The CDR3 contains 15 residues. In germline, CDR1 is SNHLY, CDR2 FYNNEI. This CDR3 reads CASSEAQASGGTQYF. DNA for the CDR3: TGTGCCAGCAGTGAAGCGCAGGCTAGCGGAGGTACGCAGTATTTT.

The chain is built from TRBV20-1 and TRBJ2-3; D perhaps matches TRBD2 (6 bases). Deletions cut 3 bases from V and 6 bases from J, with 13 bases between. Germline lookup yields CDR1 DFQATT and CDR2 SNEGSKA (reference sequence). The CDR3 totals 13 residues. The CDR3 here is CSASTGVTDTQYF. The CDR3 DNA sequence: TGCAGTGCTAGTACGGGAGTAACGGATACGCAGTATTTT.

This clonotype has just a few counts. The chain uses TRBV29-1 and TRBJ2-5; 9 nucleotides align to TRBD1. This CDR3 contains 14 residues. V shed 4 bases, J shed 5 bases, and the junction held 8 bases outside the gene matches. The germline V gene has CDR1 SQVTM and CDR2 ANQGSEA. For the CDR3, the DNA is TGCAGCGTTGGGGCGGACAGGGGCATTGAGACCCAGTACTTC. Amino acids: CSVGADRGIETQYF.

The chain combines TRBV30 with TRBJ1-2; D not resolved. Germline CDR1 reads GTSNPN; CDR2 reads SVGIG (reference sequence). The length of the CDR3 is 11 residues. V was pared by 1 base and J by 5 bases, with 5 bases between. CDR3 in DNA: TGTGCCTGGAGTGGGCATTATGGCTACACCTTC. It specifies CAWSGHYGYTF.

This clonotype has just a few counts. This rearrangement joins TRBV7-9 to TRBJ1-2; D is perhaps TRBD1 (6 bases). Between the trimmed V and J ends, which lost 4 bases and 4 bases, there was a span of 16 bases. CDR3 length equals 15 residues. Per germline, CDR1 SEHNR and CDR2 FQNEAQ (reference sequence). CDR3 loop: CASSSHREWGYGYTF. CDR3 bases: TGTGCCAGCAGCTCGCACAGGGAATGGGGCTATGGCTACACCTTC.